This T cell receptor beta chain appears in the sequencing data of a study of cytomegalovirus exposure and HLA in healthy donors. Findings and limits, study-wide: Several of the most significant clusters appeared linked to common viral pathogens, based on a later analysis. Across donors, most TCRs were seen rarely, yet some public ones were widespread.

The study sampled nominally healthy donors, though unrecorded immune exposures were likely. Comment on this clone: Antigen unknown.

Primers for the PCR totalled 60 Vbeta and 13 Jbeta. Produced via immunoSEQ multiplex PCR; TCRdb's table is partial and in-frame only. The profile shows 150,000 to 200,000 clones, under 90% of them singletons. Unmatched junction bases numbered 3, after V lost 5 bases and J lost 0 bases. This CDR3 comprises 16 residues. Germline V gene data show CDR1 as MNHEY and CDR2 as SMNVEV (reference sequence). The rearrangement uses TRBV27 and TRBJ1-6; TRBD1 aligns across 8 bases. This clonotype originated in a man younger than 35 in good health and CMV-seronegative. Sequencing was carried out using PBMCs. CDR3 DNA: TGTGCCAGCAGTCGACAGGGGTTCTCCTATAATTCACCCCTCCACTTT. The encoded protein is CASSRQGFSYNSPLHF.